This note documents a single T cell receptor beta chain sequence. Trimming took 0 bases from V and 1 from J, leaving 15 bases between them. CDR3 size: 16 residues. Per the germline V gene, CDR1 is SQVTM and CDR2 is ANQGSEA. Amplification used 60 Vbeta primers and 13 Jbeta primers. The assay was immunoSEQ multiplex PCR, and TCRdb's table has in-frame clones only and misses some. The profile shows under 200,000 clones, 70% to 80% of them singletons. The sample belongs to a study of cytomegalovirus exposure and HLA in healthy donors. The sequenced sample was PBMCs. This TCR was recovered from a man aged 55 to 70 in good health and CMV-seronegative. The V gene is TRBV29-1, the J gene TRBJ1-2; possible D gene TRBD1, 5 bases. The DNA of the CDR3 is TGCAGCGTTGAAGATCGGAGGGACTTTCGTAACTATGGCTACACCTTC. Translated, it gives CSVEDRRDFRNYGYTF. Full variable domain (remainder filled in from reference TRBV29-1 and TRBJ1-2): SAVISQKPSRDICQRGTSLTIQCQVDSQVTMMFWYRQQPGQSLTLIATANQGSEATYESGFVIDKFPISRPNLTFSTLTVSNMSPEDSSIYLCSVEDRRDFRNYGYTFGSGTRLTVV.